Listed here are 19 T cell receptor beta chains from one sample, sequenced in a study of T cells in Graves' hyperthyroidism and ophthalmopathy. It was RNA transcripts that yielded the amplified TCR beta CDR3 regions. During a first-round RT-PCR of the TCR CDR3, the HTBI primer set was used. TCRdb used MiXCR to reprocess the multiplex PCR reads, holding one entry per CDR3 protein. The sample records some 700,000 distinct CDR3 sequences, roughly 17% being singletons. What was sequenced was blood. These receptors originate from a man aged 45-65 years with Graves' hyperthyroidism.

The CDR3 is CASSFRAGNNEQFF. DNA for the CDR3: TGTGCCAGCAGCTTCCGGGCCGGCAACAATGAGCAGTTCTTC. The chain uses TRBV3-1 and TRBJ2-1; D remains ambiguous. The CDR3 loop spans 14 amino acids. Germline assignment: CDR1 LGHDT and CDR2 YNNKEL (reference sequence). V was trimmed by 5 bases and J by 5 bases, leaving 13 bases between them.

This clonotype was picked up many times. The chain uses TRBV11-2 and TRBJ2-3; 15 bases are shared with TRBD2. CDR3 length equals 18 residues. Germline CDR1 is SGHAT and CDR2 is FQNNGV. V dropped 6 bases and J dropped 2; count of bases not matched to a gene: 9. CDR3 loop: CASREGLAGGPYTDTQYF. CDR3 sequence (DNA): TGTGCCAGCAGAGAGGGACTAGCGGGAGGACCGTACACAGATACGCAGTATTTT.

In its sample, this clonotype was seen many times. The rearrangement links TRBV3-1 to TRBJ2-7, with D uncertain. Germline values: CDR1 LGHDT, CDR2 YNNKEL (reference sequence). Trimming cost V 3 bases and J 4 bases, with 4 bases left between them. This CDR3 has 11 residues. The chain's CDR3 is CASSHGYEQYF. In DNA, the CDR3 is TGTGCCAGCAGCCATGGGTACGAGCAGTACTTC.

In its sample, this clonotype was seen a few times. The rearrangement joins TRBV27 to TRBJ2-1, with D possibly matching TRBD1 (6 bases). V was clipped by 5 bases and J by 4 bases, with 18 bases between them. Germline values: CDR1 MNHEY, CDR2 SMNVEV (reference sequence). The CDR3 consists of 16 residues. CDR3 sequence: CASSTGTSPWYNEQFF. CDR3 DNA sequence: TGTGCCAGCAGTACAGGGACATCCCCTTGGTACAATGAGCAGTTCTTC.

In this sample, this clonotype turned up many times. The chain recombines TRBV6-2 or TRBV6-3 with TRBJ1-1, with 7 bases fitting TRBD1. V gave up 0 bases and J gave up 1 base; unmatched junction bases: 5. The CDR3 runs to 16 residues. Germline values: CDR1 MNHEY, CDR2 SVGEGT. CDR3 in DNA: TGTGCCAGCAGTTACTCTGTAGGGGGCAGGAACACTGAAGCTTTCTTT. It codes for CASSYSVGGRNTEAFF.

The chain couples TRBV6-5 to TRBJ2-6; D call uncertain. V lost 0 bases and J 1 base, leaving 13 bases between the germline ends. CDR3 length equals 18 residues. CDR1 and CDR2 from the germline V gene are MNHEY and SVGAGI. The CDR3 loop reads CASSYSRRPSSGANVLTF. In nucleotides, the CDR3 is TGTGCCAGCAGTTACTCGAGACGCCCAAGTTCTGGGGCCAACGTCCTGACTTTC.

This clonotype was observed many times. The chain is built from TRBV6-1 and TRBJ1-5; D is unclear. Germline V gives CDR1 MNHNS, CDR2 SASEGT. This CDR3 spans 13 amino acids. Trimming removed 1 base from V and 4 bases from J, with 5 bases in between. CDR3 bases: TGTGCCAGCAGTGAAGGGTTGAATCAGCCCCAGCATTTT. Its translation: CASSEGLNQPQHF.

This clonotype has ten or more counts. The chain couples TRBV15 to TRBJ1-4, with unresolved D. Germline V lookup: CDR1 LNHNV, CDR2 YYDKDF (reference sequence). The CDR3 consists of 15 residues. V dropped 7 bases and J dropped 5 bases, with 17 bases sitting between them. Here the CDR3 reads CATTRRPHVNEKLFF. The CDR3 bases are TGTGCCACCACCCGACGTCCCCACGTAAATGAAAAACTGTTTTTT. Together with reference TRBV15 and TRBJ1-4, the CDR3 gives the full variable domain: DAMVIQNPRYQVTQFGKPVTLSCSQTLNHNVMYWYQQKSSQAPKLLFHYYDKDFNNEADTPDNFQSRRPNTSFCFLDIRSPGLGDTAMYLCATTRRPHVNEKLFFGSGTQLSVL.

This clonotype was picked up many times. The chain carries TRBV27 and TRBJ2-5; D is possibly TRBD2 (6 bases). This CDR3 region has 16 residues. CDR1 is MNHEY, CDR2 SMNVEV, per germline (reference sequence). With 3 bases removed from V and 1 base from J, the gap between germline ends came to 15 bases. The CDR3 loop is CASSFSAEGFQETQYF. CDR3 bases: TGTGCCAGCAGTTTTTCAGCGGAGGGGTTCCAAGAGACCCAGTACTTC.

This clonotype was detected many times. V usage is TRBV28 and J usage is TRBJ2-5; the D gene is possibly TRBD1 (5 bases). V dropped 5 bases and J dropped 4 bases, with 20 bases sitting between them. Germline V gene lookup returns CDR1 MDHEN and CDR2 SYDVKM. The CDR3 loop spans 16 amino acids. The CDR3 nucleotides read TGTGCCAGCAGTCCTTGGGCAGGGTCCTCGCGAGAGACCCAGTACTTC. Translated, it gives CASSPWAGSSRETQYF.

This clonotype was seen at least ten times. The chain carries TRBV2 and TRBJ2-1, with D uncertain. V lost 6 bases and J 0 bases, leaving 12 bases between the germline ends. Germline-derived CDR1 and CDR2 are SNHLY and FYNNEI. There are 15 residues in the CDR3. The CDR3 region has the DNA TGTGCCAGCAGCCCCTTGGAGAGCTCCTACAATGAGCAGTTCTTC. Residues: CASSPLESSYNEQFF.

This clonotype was picked up many times. An end of the junction differs from the germline gene, which may be a read error. V usage is TRBV6-1 and J usage is TRBJ2-7; D could derive from TRBD1 or TRBD2 (5 bases each). The CDR3 has 15 residues. The V gene's germline CDR1 is MNHNS and CDR2 SASEGT. The CDR3 DNA follows: TGTGCCAGCAGTCAAGCCTGGGGACGGGGTTACGAGCAGTACTTC. Its protein is CASSQAWGRGYEQYF.

The chain carries TRBV18 and TRBJ1-4; D gene ambiguous. CDR3 length equals 14 residues. Per germline, CDR1 KGHSH and CDR2 LQKENI. The V gene lost 6 bases and the J gene lost 3 bases, with 11 bases spanning the gap. The chain's CDR3 is CASSNNRANEKLFF. For the CDR3, the DNA is TGTGCCAGCTCCAACAATCGCGCTAATGAAAAACTGTTTTTT.

The rearrangement joins TRBV28 to TRBJ1-1; perhaps TRBD1 as D (5 bases). The length of the CDR3 is 16 residues. CDR1 is MDHEN, CDR2 SYDVKM, per germline. V was shortened by 1 base and J by 0 bases, with 12 bases between the two germline ends. The CDR3 spells CASSLYTGSMNTEAFF. In DNA, the CDR3 is TGTGCCAGCAGTTTATATACAGGATCTATGAACACTGAAGCTTTCTTT.

This chain links TRBV3-1 with TRBJ2-5, with D possibly matching TRBD2 (6 bases). CDR3 length: 14 amino acids. V was cut by 4 bases and J by 3 bases, with 12 bases left in between. Germline V gives CDR1 LGHDT, CDR2 YNNKEL (reference sequence). The CDR3, as DNA: TGTGCCAGCAGCCTGGCGGGGCTGGAAGAGACCCAGTACTTC. As protein: CASSLAGLEETQYF.

The chain combines TRBV19 with TRBJ2-7; maybe TRBD2 (6 bases). CDR3 length: 17 residues. Germline V gives CDR1 LNHDA, CDR2 SQIVND (reference sequence). The ends were cut back, 0 bases at V and 0 bases at J, with 15 bases in the middle. The CDR3 DNA follows: TGTGCCAGTAGTATAGAGGCAACCGCGGGACGCTCCTACGAGCAGTACTTC. Protein product: CASSIEATAGRSYEQYF.

The rearrangement links TRBV9 to TRBJ2-1; 12 nucleotides match TRBD2. J gave up 3 bases and V 4 bases, and 5 bases lay outside the gene matches. The CDR3 spans 16 residues. CDR1 is SGDLS, CDR2 YYNGEE, per germline. As DNA, the CDR3 is TGTGCCAGCAGCAAGGGACTAGCGGGCGTCTACAATGAGCAGTTCTTC. This encodes CASSKGLAGVYNEQFF.

This clonotype showed up many times. The genes are TRBV18 and TRBJ2-3; D remains ambiguous. The CDR3 has 13 amino acids. Deletions cut 5 bases from V and 0 bases from J, with 6 bases between. In germline, CDR1 is KGHSH, CDR2 LQKENI. CDR3 loop: CASSILSTDTQYF. CDR3 in DNA: TGTGCCAGCTCAATTCTTAGCACAGATACGCAGTATTTT.

This clonotype came up a few times. The chain uses TRBV27 and TRBJ2-2; 10 bases fit TRBD1. V dropped 1 base and J dropped 7; count of bases not matched to a gene: 6. The CDR3 consists of 16 residues. Per germline, CDR1 MNHEY and CDR2 SMNVEV (reference sequence). CDR3: CASSLLGDRGSGELFF. The CDR3 region has the DNA TGTGCCAGCAGTTTATTAGGGGACAGGGGCAGCGGGGAGCTGTTTTTT.